These 14 T cell receptor beta chains came from one sample sequenced in a study of blood T cell repertoires in COVID-19. The assay was immunoSEQ multiplex PCR, and TCRdb's table has in-frame clones only and misses some. Among about 320,000 clones, roughly 82% were seen once, and the ten largest hold around 1.5%. The sample was peripheral blood. The receptor set was obtained from a woman between 50 and 59 years old with acute or convalescent COVID-19.

This clone showed up just once. This chain joins TRBV29-1 and TRBJ2-1; tentative D call: TRBD2 (5 bases). The ends were cut back, 4 bases at V and 9 bases at J, with 19 bases in the middle. This CDR3 contains 14 residues. Per the germline V gene, CDR1 is SQVTM and CDR2 is ANQGSEA. CDR3 sequence (DNA): TGCAGCGTTGCACCTGGACTCCCCGCGGGTGAGCAGTTCTTC. Translating gives CSVAPGLPAGEQFF.

The chain has TRBV28 and TRBJ2-7, with D perhaps matching TRBD1 (6 bases). Trimming took 4 bases from V and 3 from J, leaving 19 bases between them. This CDR3 has 16 residues. Germline V gene data show CDR1 as MDHEN and CDR2 as SYDVKM. The DNA for the CDR3 is TGTGCCAGCAGTTCTATCCCGATACAGGGAATCTACGAGCAGTACTTC. Amino acids: CASSSIPIQGIYEQYF. Drawing the rest from reference TRBV28 and TRBJ2-7, the complete variable domain is DVKVTQSSRYLVKRTGEKVFLECVQDMDHENMFWYRQDPGLGLRLIYFSYDVKMKEKGDIPEGYSVSREKKERFSLILESASTNQTSMYLCASSSIPIQGIYEQYFGPGTRLTVT.

This clone was detected once. The V and J genes are TRBV18 and TRBJ2-5; D remains unclear. Looked up from germline, CDR1 is KGHSH and CDR2 is LQKENI. V lost 5 bases and J lost 3, with 7 bases in between. CDR3 size: 12 residues. The CDR3 coding sequence is TGTGCCAGCTCAACGTACAAAGAGACCCAGTACTTC. It translates to CASSTYKETQYF.

The chain employs TRBV7-9 and TRBJ2-3; D gene unclear. The V end lost 1 base, the J end lost 6 bases, and 5 bases lay between the germline ends. The length of the CDR3 is 12 residues. CDR1 is SEHNR, CDR2 FQNEAQ, per germline (reference sequence). The CDR3 nucleotides are TGTGCCAGCAGCTTAGTGGAGGATACGCAGTATTTT. Protein product: CASSLVEDTQYF.

The count of this clone is one. The V call is TRBV10-3, the J call TRBJ2-3; D is possibly TRBD1 (5 bases). Germline-derived CDR1 and CDR2 are ENHRY and SYGVKD. Trimming shortened V by 6 bases and J by 4 bases, and 11 bases separated the two germline ends. CDR3 length: 13 amino acids. CDR3 protein: CAISRPGPDTQYF. Here the CDR3 DNA reads TGTGCCATCAGCCGCCCAGGGCCAGATACGCAGTATTTT.

V gene TRBV6-6 combines with J gene TRBJ1-5; 9 positions agree with TRBD1. The V segment lost 0 bases and the J segment 5 bases; nucleotides outside the gene matches: 5. Germline CDR1 is MNHNY and CDR2 is SVGAGI (reference sequence). The CDR3 runs to 16 residues. The CDR3 here is CASSYSNRGPDQPQHF. The CDR3 bases are TGTGCCAGCAGTTACTCGAACAGGGGGCCCGATCAGCCCCAGCATTTT.

The chain has TRBV20-1 and TRBJ2-3; D call uncertain. This CDR3 is 11 amino acids long. CDR1 and CDR2 from the germline V gene are DFQATT and SNEGSKA (reference sequence). The CDR3 loop is CRATSTDTQYF. The CDR3 DNA follows: TGCAGGGCGACTAGCACAGATACGCAGTATTTT.

This clone was counted many times. The chain employs TRBV5-1 and TRBJ2-2; possible D gene TRBD2, 6 bases. CDR1 SGHRS and CDR2 YFSETQ come from the germline V gene. This CDR3 is built from 18 residues. Trimming shortened V by 1 base and J by 3 bases, and 19 bases separated the two germline ends. CDR3 DNA sequence: TGCGCCAGCAGCTTGTTAGCGCGGGACCCGAATTACACCGGGGAGCTGTTTTTT. As protein: CASSLLARDPNYTGELFF.

The count of this clone is one. This rearrangement joins TRBV11-3 to TRBJ2-1, with 11 bases that match TRBD2. V shed 1 base, J shed 4 bases, and the junction held 0 bases outside the gene matches. The CDR3 extends over 15 amino acids. Germline CDR1 and CDR2: SGHNT and YENEEA. The CDR3: CASSLGLAGYNEQFF. The CDR3 coding sequence is TGTGCCAGCAGCTTAGGACTAGCGGGGTACAATGAGCAGTTCTTC.

The chain combines TRBV28 with TRBJ1-5; D is undetermined. V gave up 3 bases and J gave up 7 bases, with 10 bases separating them. The CDR3 is 13 residues long. Per germline, CDR1 MDHEN and CDR2 SYDVKM. The CDR3 loop reads CASSLGWRQPQHF. The CDR3 nucleotides are TGTGCCAGCAGTTTGGGCTGGAGGCAGCCCCAGCATTTT.

Notes on this clone: Distinct nucleotide sequences in the sample also encode this CDR3. The chain joins TRBV28 to TRBJ2-1; D unresolved. CDR1 MDHEN and CDR2 SYDVKM come from the germline V gene. The CDR3 is 14 residues long. The V end lost 3 bases, the J end lost 1 base, and 7 bases lay between the germline ends. Written as DNA, the CDR3 is TGTGCCAGCAGTTTGTCCGGTTCCTACAATGAGCAGTTCTTC. It is translated as CASSLSGSYNEQFF.

This chain connects TRBV28 to TRBJ2-1, with 7 bases identical to TRBD2. The V gene end was trimmed by 7 bases and the J gene end by 5 bases; junction bases not matched to a gene: 8. Germline V lookup: CDR1 MDHEN, CDR2 SYDVKM. The CDR3 runs 14 residues. The CDR3 bases are TGTGCCAGCATGGGGGACTACCCTCACAATGAGCAGTTCTTC. It translates to CASMGDYPHNEQFF.

This chain connects TRBV3-1 (or the pseudogene TRBV3-2) to TRBJ2-5; the match to TRBD2 covers 7 bases. Germline-derived CDR1 and CDR2 are LGHDT and YNNKEL (reference sequence). The CDR3 has 14 amino acids. J lost 6 bases, V lost 4 bases, and 8 bases had no gene match. The CDR3 protein is CASSPRTSKKTQYF. CDR3 in DNA: TGTGCCAGCAGCCCCCGGACTAGTAAAAAGACCCAGTACTTC.

This chain connects TRBV7-9 to TRBJ2-1; D is possibly TRBD1 (6 bases). Trimming took 6 bases from V and 5 from J, leaving 17 bases between them. The CDR3 consists of 15 residues. Germline V lookup: CDR1 SEHNR, CDR2 FQNEAQ (reference sequence). DNA of the CDR3: TGTGCCAGCAGTTTCGCGAGAACAGGGCACAATGAGCAGTTCTTC. Translation: CASSFARTGHNEQFF.